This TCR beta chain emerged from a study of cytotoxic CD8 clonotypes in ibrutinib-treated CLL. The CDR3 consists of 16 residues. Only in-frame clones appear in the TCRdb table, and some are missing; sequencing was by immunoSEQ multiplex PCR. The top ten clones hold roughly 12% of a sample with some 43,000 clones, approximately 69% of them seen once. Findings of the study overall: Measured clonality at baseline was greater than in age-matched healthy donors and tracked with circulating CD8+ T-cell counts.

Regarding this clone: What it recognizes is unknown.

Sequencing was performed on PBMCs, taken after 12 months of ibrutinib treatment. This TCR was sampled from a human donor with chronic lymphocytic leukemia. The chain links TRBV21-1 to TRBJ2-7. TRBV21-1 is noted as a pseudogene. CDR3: CASRHTGTTEPYEQYF. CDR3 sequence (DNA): TGTGCCAGCAGACACACCGGGACGACTGAACCCTACGAGCAGTACTTC.